This T cell receptor beta chain was recovered during a study of T cell responses to AZD1222 COVID-19 vaccine. General study results and limits: Females made up more of the donors, who were largely white British, and clonal diversity may have come out too low.

Regarding this clone: Its antigen is not identified.

The ends were cut back, 6 bases at V and 2 bases at J, with 13 bases in the middle. This CDR3 is 14 amino acids long. Germline CDR1 KGHSH, CDR2 LQKENI. TCRdb's table, derived via immunoSEQ multiplex PCR, lists solely in-frame clones and lacks some. Altogether about 110,000 clones are present, 94% being singletons, with the ten largest covering 2.9%. The genes are TRBV18 and TRBJ1-1, with D possibly TRBD1 on 6 matching bases. This sequence originates from an adult who received the AZD1222 COVID-19 vaccine. This sample comprised peripheral blood, obtained 28 days after the second AZD1222 dose. The CDR3 coding sequence is TGTGCCAGCTCCCCGGGACAAATTAACACTGAAGCTTTCTTT. Its protein is CASSPGQINTEAFF.